The present T cell receptor (beta chain) was sequenced within a study of regulatory T cells in long-lasting Graves disease. Overall study: Graves' cases, newly diagnosed, had used antithyroid drugs under 3 months. Study conclusions and caveats: The researchers studied only peripheral blood, not thyroid tissue.

This clonotype was seen repeatedly, ten times or more. Its antigen is not known. Building of the TCR beta libraries involved iRepertoire HTBI primers and Arm-PCR of CDR3 regions. A single record per CDR3 protein comes from TCRdb applying MiXCR to the multiplex PCR reads. The data hold 250,000 or so distinct CDR3 sequences, with around 20% observed a single time. Documented time point: newly diagnosed GD, antithyroid drugs for less than 3 months. Preparation of the TCR library used RNA extracted from PBMCs. Those enrolled as patients came out of an endocrinology department in Xi'an, China. Trimming shortened V by 1 base and J by 9 bases, and 17 bases separated the two germline ends. Germline V gives CDR1 SGHRS, CDR2 YFSETQ. The CDR3 spans 15 residues.

This receptor was obtained from a female donor with Graves disease. The chain has TRBV5-1 and TRBJ2-1; D is unresolved. Sample: peripheral blood mononuclear cells (PBMCs), taken at new diagnosis, from a patient treated with antithyroid drugs. CDR3: CASSLLRHRTFEQFF. CDR3 nucleotides: TGCGCCAGCAGCTTGCTGCGGCACAGAACATTTGAGCAGTTCTTC.